This T cell receptor (beta chain) was observed in a study of blood T cell repertoires in COVID-19. For the study at large: Acute-phase and convalescent COVID-19 samples originated in the United States, Italy and Spain. Nucleic acid was either cDNA or gDNA, and it came from T cells, B-cell-depleted T cells, or PBMCs.

Original processing notes: Cell counts per sample came from amplifying reference gene primers. The protocol was immunoSEQ multiplex PCR, while the TCRdb copy is restricted to in-frame clones and leaves out a portion. V and J calls and clone size come straight from that table; D and trimming were deduced from the DNA. The table includes 410,000 or so clones, 89% detected once. This clone was seen once. Patients from Seattle were sampled longitudinally, starting during active infection. The CDR3 has 14 amino acids. V was clipped by 9 bases and J by 2 bases, with 14 bases between them. Per the germline V gene, CDR1 is LNHDA and CDR2 is SQIVND (reference sequence).

This TCR was recovered from a middle-aged woman with COVID-19, enrolled during active disease. The specimen was peripheral blood. The genes are TRBV19 and TRBJ1-5; D perhaps matches TRBD1 (5 bases). CDR3: CASLRQPGNQPQHF. The DNA of the CDR3 is TGTGCCAGCCTCCGACAGCCTGGCAATCAGCCCCAGCATTTT.